This TCR beta chain was observed in a study of blood T cells in healthy people across ages. Then a second PCR, running about 6 to 11 cycles, was carried out with a sample-barcoded 5' primer and a J-beta primer mix. Researchers report that each sample yielded at least 2.5 million CDR3-containing paired-end reads. TCRdb used MiXCR to reprocess the 5' RACE reads, holding one entry per CDR3 protein. This sample has about 640,000 distinct CDR3 sequences, with about 28% found just once. The CDR3 length is 16 residues. Trimming removed 3 bases from V and 5 bases from J; junction bases left unmatched: 11. Germline V gene lookup returns CDR1 LNHNV and CDR2 YYDKDF (reference sequence). Aged roughly 6 to 100, donors were systemically healthy Caucasians from Russia.

The chain joins TRBV15 to TRBJ2-3; 7 nucleotides match TRBD2. The TCR sequence derives from a woman of 80 years or more in good health. Sequenced input: blood. CDR3 nucleotides: TGTGCCACCAGCAGTGACAGACTAGCAGGTAGAGATACGCAGTATTTT. Translated: CATSSDRLAGRDTQYF. The variable domain in full, completed from reference TRBV15 and TRBJ2-3, reads DAMVIQNPRYQVTQFGKPVTLSCSQTLNHNVMYWYQQKSSQAPKLLFHYYDKDFNNEADTPDNFQSRRPNTSFCFLDIRSPGLGDTAMYLCATSSDRLAGRDTQYFGPGTRLTVL.